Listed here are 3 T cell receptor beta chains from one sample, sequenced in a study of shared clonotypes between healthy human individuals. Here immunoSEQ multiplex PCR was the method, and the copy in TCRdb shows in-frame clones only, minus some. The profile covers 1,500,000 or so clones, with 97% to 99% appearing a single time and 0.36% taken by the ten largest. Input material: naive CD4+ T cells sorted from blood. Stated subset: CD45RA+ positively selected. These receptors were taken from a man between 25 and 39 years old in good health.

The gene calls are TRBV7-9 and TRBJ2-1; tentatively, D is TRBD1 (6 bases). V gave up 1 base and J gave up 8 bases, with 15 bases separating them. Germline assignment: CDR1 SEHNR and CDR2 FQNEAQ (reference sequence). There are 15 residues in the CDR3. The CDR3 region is CASSLEGVRSYEQFF. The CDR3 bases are TGTGCCAGCAGCTTAGAGGGGGTACGGTCCTATGAGCAGTTCTTC.

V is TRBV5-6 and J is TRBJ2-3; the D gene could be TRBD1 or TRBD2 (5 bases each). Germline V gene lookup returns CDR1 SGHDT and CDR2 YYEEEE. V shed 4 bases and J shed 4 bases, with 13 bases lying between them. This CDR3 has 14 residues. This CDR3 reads CASSPWGFPDTQYF. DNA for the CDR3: TGTGCCAGCAGCCCCTGGGGGTTCCCAGATACGCAGTATTTT.

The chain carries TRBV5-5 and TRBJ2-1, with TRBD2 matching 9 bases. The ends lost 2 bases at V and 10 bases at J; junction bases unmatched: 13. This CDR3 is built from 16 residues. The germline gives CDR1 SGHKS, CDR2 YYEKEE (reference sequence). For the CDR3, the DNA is TGTGCCAGCAGCTTCGGGAATGCGGGAGGGCGTTGGGAGCAGTTCTTC. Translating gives CASSFGNAGGRWEQFF. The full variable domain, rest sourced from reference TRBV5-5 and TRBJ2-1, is DAGVTQSPTHLIKTRGQQVTLRCSPISGHKSVSWYQQVLGQGPQFIFQYYEKEERGRGNFPDRFSARQFPNYSSELNVNALLLGDSALYLCASSFGNAGGRWEQFFGPGTRLTVL.